This T cell receptor beta chain is drawn from a study of CXCR3-negative and CXCR3-positive naive CD8 T cells. Regarding the study as a whole: Naive subsets did not differ in surface CD5, and the authors estimated TCR strength using properties of the TRB CDR3. The study found comparably high diversity in both naive subsets and much lower diversity in memory CD8+ cells. Naive CXCR3-positive and CXCR3-negative cells shared similar TRBV-TRBJ usage, unlike memory cells.

With regard to this clonotype: What it binds is unknown.

The CDR3 extends over 15 amino acids. Germline lookup yields CDR1 SGHNT and CDR2 YYREEE (reference sequence). The method, 5' RACE with UMI labels, was used to prepare the TRB cDNA libraries. Reanalyzing the 5' RACE reads, TCRdb keeps one entry per CDR3 protein, without DNA. Its clone listing holds about 81,000 distinct CDR3 sequences. The sample comprised naive CXCR3- CD8+ T cells from blood. Specified subset: CD45RO-CCR7+CD27+CD95- naive CD8+ T cells lacking CXCR3 (TNR3-). This clonotype was sampled from a human donor in good health. Some clones in this sample may be carry-over from other donors' samples. The V gene is TRBV5-4, the J gene TRBJ2-5; the TRBD1 assignment by TCRdb is unverifiable without DNA. The CDR3 loop is CASSSGQGAGETQYF. The whole variable domain, remainder taken from reference TRBV5-4 and TRBJ2-5, is ETGVTQSPTHLIKTRGQQVTLRCSSQSGHNTVSWYQQALGQGPQFIFQYYREEENGRGNFPPRFSGLQFPNYSSELNVNALELDDSALYLCASSSGQGAGETQYFGPGTRLLVL.